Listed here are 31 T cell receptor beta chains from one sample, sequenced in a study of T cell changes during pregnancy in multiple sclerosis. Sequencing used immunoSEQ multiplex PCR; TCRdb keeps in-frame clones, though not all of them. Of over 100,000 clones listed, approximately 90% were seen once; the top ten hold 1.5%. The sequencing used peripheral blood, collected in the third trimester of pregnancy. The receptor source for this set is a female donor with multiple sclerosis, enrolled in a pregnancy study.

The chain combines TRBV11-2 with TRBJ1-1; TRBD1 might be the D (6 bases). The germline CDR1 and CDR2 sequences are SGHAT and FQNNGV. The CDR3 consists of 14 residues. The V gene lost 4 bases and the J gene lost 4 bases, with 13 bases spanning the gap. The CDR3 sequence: CASSSRGGRTEAFF. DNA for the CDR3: TGTGCCAGCAGCTCGAGGGGGGGGCGCACTGAAGCTTTCTTT.

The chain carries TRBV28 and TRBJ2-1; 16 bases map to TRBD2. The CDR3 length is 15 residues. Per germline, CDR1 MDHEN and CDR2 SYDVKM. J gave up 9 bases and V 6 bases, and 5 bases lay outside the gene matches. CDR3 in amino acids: CASSPGTSGRGEQFF. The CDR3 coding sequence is TGTGCCAGCAGCCCTGGGACTAGCGGGAGGGGTGAGCAGTTCTTC.

CDR3: CASSQDKREGRLNTEAFF. The CDR3, as DNA: TGCGCCAGCAGCCAAGATAAGAGGGAGGGCAGGCTGAACACTGAAGCTTTCTTT. The chain is built from TRBV4-1 and TRBJ1-1; the D is unclear. Germline assignment: CDR1 MGHRA and CDR2 YSYEKL. Trimming removed 0 bases at V and 0 bases at J, with 17 bases between. The CDR3 runs to 18 residues.

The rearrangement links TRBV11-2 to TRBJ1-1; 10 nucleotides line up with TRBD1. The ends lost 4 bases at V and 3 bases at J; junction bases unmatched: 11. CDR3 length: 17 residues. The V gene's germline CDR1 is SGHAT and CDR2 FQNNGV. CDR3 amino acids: CASSSVQTGGADTEAFF. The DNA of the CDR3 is TGTGCCAGCAGCTCCGTCCAGACAGGGGGCGCGGACACTGAAGCTTTCTTT. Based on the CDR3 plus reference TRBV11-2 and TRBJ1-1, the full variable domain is EAGVAQSPRYKIIEKRQSVAFWCNPISGHATLYWYQQILGQGPKLLIQFQNNGVVDDSQLPKDRFSAERLKGVDSTLKIQPAKLEDSAVYLCASSSVQTGGADTEAFFGQGTRLTVV.

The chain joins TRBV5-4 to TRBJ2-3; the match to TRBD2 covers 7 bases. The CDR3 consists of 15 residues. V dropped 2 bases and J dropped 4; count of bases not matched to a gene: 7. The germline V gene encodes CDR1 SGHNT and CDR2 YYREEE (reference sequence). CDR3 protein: CASSFELARPDTQYF. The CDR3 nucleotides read TGTGCCAGCAGCTTCGAACTAGCGAGGCCAGATACGCAGTATTTT.

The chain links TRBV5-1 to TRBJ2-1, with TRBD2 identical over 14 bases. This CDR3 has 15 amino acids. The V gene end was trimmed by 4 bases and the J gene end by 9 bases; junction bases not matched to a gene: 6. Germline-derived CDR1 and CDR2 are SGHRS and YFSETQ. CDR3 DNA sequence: TGCGCCAGCAGCACGGGACTAGCGGGGGTTGGTGAGCAGTTCTTC. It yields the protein CASSTGLAGVGEQFF.

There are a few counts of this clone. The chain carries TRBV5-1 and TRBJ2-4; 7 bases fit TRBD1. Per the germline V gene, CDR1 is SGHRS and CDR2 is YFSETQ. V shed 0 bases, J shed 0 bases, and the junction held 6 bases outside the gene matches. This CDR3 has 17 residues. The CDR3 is CASSLVGQKTAKNIQYF. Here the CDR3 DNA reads TGCGCCAGCAGCTTGGTGGGACAGAAGACAGCCAAAAACATTCAGTACTTC.

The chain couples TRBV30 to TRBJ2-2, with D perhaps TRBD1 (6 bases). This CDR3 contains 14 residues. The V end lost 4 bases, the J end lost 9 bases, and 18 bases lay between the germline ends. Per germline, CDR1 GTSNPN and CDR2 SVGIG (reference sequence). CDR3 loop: CAWTTGSLGRELFF. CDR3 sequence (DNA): TGTGCCTGGACTACAGGGTCCCTCGGGAGGGAGCTGTTTTTT.

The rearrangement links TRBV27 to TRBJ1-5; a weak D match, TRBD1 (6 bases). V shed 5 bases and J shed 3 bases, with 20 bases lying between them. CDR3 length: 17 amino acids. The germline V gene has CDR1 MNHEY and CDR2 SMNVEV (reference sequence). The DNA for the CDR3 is TGTGCCAGCAGTACCATCCAGGGGATTGGTATCAATCAGCCCCAGCATTTT. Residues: CASSTIQGIGINQPQHF.

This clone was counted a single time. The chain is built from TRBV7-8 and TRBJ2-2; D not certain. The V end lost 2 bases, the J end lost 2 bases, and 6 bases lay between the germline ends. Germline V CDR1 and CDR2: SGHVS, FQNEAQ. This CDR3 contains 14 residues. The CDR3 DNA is TGTGCCAGCAGCTTATGGGCCAACACCGGGGAGCTGTTTTTT. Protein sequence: CASSLWANTGELFF.

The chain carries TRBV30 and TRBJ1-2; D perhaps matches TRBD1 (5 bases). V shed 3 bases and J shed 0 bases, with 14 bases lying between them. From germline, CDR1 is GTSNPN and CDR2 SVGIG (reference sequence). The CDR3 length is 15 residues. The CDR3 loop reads CAWSPDGGTNYGYTF. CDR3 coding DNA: TGTGCCTGGAGCCCCGACGGGGGGACTAACTATGGCTACACCTTC.

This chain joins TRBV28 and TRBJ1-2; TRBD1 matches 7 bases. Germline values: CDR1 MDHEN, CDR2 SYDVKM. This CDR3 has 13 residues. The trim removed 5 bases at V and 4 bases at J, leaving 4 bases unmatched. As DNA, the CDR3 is TGTGCCAGCAGTCAGGACAGGATCTATGGCTACACCTTC. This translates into CASSQDRIYGYTF.

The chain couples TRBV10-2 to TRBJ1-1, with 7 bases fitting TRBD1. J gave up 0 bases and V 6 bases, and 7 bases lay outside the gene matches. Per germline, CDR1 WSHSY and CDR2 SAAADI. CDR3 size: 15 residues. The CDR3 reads CASRGMTGMNTEAFF. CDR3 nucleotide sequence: TGCGCCAGCAGGGGTATGACAGGGATGAACACTGAAGCTTTCTTT.

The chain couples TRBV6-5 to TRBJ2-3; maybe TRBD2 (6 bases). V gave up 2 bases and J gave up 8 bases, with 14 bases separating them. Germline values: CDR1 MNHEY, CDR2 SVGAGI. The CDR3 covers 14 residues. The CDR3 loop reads CASSYKGRGGTQYF. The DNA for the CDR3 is TGTGCCAGCAGTTACAAGGGTCGGGGAGGTACGCAGTATTTT.

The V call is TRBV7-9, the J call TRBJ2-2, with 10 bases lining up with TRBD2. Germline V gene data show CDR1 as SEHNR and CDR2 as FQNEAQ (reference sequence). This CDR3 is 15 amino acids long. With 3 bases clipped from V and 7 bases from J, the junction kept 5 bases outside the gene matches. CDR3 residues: CASSFELAGLGELFF. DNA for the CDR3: TGTGCCAGCAGCTTCGAACTAGCGGGGCTCGGGGAGCTGTTTTTT. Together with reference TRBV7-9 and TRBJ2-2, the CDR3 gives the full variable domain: DTGVSQNPRHKITKRGQNVTFRCDPISEHNRLYWYRQTLGQGPEFLTYFQNEAQLEKSRLLSDRFSAERPKGSFSTLEIQRTEQGDSAMYLCASSFELAGLGELFFGEGSRLTVL.

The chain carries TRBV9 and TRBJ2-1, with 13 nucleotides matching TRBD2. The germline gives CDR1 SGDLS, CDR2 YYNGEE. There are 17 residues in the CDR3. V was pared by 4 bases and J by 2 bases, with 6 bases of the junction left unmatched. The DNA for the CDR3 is TGTGCCAGCAGCTTCTCACTAGCGGGGGGGCCCTACAATGAGCAGTTCTTC. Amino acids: CASSFSLAGGPYNEQFF.

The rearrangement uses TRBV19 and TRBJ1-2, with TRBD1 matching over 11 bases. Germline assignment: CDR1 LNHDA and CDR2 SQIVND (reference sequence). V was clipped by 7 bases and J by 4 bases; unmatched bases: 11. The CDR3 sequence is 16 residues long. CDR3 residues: CASNPGQGASIYGYTF. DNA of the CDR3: TGTGCCAGTAATCCCGGACAGGGGGCATCGATCTATGGCTACACCTTC.

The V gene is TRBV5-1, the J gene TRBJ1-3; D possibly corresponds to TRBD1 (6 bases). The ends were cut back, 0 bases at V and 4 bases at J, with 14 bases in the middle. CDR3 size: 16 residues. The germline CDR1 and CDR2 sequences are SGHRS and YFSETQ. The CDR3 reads CASSLAVSGAGNTIYF. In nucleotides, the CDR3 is TGCGCCAGCAGCTTGGCCGTTTCAGGGGCCGGAAACACCATATATTTT.

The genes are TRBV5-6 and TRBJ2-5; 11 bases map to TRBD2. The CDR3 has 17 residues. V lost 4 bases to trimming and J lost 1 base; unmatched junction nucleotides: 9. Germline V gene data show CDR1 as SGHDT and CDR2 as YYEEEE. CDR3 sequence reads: CASSPRLAGSRQETQYF. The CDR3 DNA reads TGTGCCAGCAGCCCTCGACTAGCGGGAAGCCGCCAAGAGACCCAGTACTTC.

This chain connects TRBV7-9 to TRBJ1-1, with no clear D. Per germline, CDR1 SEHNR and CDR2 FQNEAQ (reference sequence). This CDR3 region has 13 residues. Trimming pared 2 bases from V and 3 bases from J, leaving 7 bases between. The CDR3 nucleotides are TGTGCCAGCAGCTTACCGGGAGACACTGAAGCTTTCTTT. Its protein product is CASSLPGDTEAFF.

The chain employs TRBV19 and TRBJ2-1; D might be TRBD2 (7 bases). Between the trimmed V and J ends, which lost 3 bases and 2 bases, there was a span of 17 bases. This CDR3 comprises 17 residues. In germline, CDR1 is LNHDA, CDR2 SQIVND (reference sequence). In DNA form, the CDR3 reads TGTGCCAGTAGTATCACCGACACGGGGGGCCCCTACAATGAGCAGTTCTTC. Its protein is CASSITDTGGPYNEQFF.

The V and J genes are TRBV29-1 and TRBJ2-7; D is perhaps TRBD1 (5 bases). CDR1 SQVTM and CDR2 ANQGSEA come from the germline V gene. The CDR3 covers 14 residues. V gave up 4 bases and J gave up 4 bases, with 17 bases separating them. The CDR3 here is CSVAGPGSVYEQYF. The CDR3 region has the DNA TGCAGCGTTGCTGGGCCAGGGTCGGTATACGAGCAGTACTTC.

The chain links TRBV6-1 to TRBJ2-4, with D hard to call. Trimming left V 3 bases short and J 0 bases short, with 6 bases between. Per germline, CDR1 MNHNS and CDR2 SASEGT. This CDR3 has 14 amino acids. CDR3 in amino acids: CASSDGVAKNIQYF. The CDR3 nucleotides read TGTGCCAGCAGTGATGGAGTAGCCAAAAACATTCAGTACTTC.

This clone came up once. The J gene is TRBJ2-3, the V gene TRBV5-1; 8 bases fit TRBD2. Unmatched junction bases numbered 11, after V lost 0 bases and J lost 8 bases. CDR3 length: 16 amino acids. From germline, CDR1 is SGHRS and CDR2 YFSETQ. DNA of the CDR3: TGCGCCAGCAGCTTGGAACAACTAGCGGCTACCCCTACGCAGTATTTT. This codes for CASSLEQLAATPTQYF.

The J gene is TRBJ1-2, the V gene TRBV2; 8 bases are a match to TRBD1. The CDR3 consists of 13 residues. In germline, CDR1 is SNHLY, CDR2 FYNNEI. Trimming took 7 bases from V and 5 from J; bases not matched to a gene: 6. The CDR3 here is CASIPGQAYGYTF. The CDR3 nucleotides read TGTGCCAGCATCCCGGGACAGGCTTATGGCTACACCTTC.

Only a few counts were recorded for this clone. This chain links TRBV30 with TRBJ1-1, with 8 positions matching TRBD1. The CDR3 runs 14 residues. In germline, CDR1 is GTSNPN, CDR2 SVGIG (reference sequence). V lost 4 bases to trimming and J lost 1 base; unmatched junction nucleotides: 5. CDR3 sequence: CAWNKDRANTEAFF. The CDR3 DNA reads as TGTGCCTGGAACAAGGACAGGGCGAACACTGAAGCTTTCTTT.

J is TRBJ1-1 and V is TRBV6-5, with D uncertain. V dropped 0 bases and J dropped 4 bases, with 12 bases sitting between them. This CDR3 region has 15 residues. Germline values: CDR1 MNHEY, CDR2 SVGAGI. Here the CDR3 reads CASSYSGRGATEAFF. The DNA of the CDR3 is TGTGCCAGCAGTTACTCAGGTCGGGGTGCCACTGAAGCTTTCTTT.

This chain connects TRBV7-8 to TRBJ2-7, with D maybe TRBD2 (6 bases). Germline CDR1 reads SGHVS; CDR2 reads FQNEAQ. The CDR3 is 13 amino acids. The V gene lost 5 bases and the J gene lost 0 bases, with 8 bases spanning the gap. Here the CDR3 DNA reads TGTGCCAGCAGCGTGGGGGGCTCCTACGAGCAGTACTTC. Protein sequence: CASSVGGSYEQYF.

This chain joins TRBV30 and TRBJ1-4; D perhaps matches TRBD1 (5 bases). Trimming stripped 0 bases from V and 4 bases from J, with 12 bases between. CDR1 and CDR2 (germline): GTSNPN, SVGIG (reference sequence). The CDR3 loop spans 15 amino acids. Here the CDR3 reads CAWSVRRRGNEKLFF. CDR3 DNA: TGTGCCTGGAGTGTACGCAGAAGGGGTAATGAAAAACTGTTTTTT. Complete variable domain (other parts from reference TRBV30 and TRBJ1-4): SQTIHQWPATLVQPVGSPLSLECTVEGTSNPNLYWYRQAAGRGLQLLFYSVGIGQISSEVPQNLSASRPQDRQFILSSKKLLLSDSGFYLCAWSVRRRGNEKLFFGSGTQLSVL.

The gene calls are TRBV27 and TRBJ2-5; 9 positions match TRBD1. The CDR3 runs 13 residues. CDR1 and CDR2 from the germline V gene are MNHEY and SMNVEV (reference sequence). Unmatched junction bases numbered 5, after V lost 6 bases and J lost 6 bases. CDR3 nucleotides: TGTGCCAGCAGACCACAGGGGGCGCAGACCCAGTACTTC. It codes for CASRPQGAQTQYF.

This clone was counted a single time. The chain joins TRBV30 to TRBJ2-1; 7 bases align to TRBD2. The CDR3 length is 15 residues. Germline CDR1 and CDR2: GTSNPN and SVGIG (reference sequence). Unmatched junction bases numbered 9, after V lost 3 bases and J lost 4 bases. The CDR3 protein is CAWSHGLERYNEQFF. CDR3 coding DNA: TGTGCCTGGAGCCACGGACTAGAGCGTTACAATGAGCAGTTCTTC.